This TCR beta chain is drawn from a study of blood T cell repertoires in COVID-19. Assay used: immunoSEQ multiplex PCR; TCRdb lists only in-frame clones, some missing. The table has around 310,000 clones, around 89% seen once. The CDR3 consists of 11 residues. The V end lost 4 bases, the J end lost 5 bases, and 3 bases lay between the germline ends. The source is a woman aged 45-59 years with active or convalescent COVID-19. The chain uses TRBV12-3 or TRBV12-4 and TRBJ2-1; D gene ambiguous. The specimen sequenced was peripheral blood. The CDR3, as DNA: TGTGCCAGCAGTTCTAACAATGAGCAGTTCTTC. As protein: CASSSNNEQFF.